This TCR beta chain was captured by sequencing in a study of blood T cell repertoires in COVID-19. At the level of the study: There were acute and convalescent COVID-19 samples, and they came from the United States, Italy and Spain. In each case, the material was cDNA or gDNA derived from T cells, B-cell-depleted T cells, or PBMCs.

The CDR3 covers 12 residues. V shed 7 bases, J shed 8 bases, and the junction held 6 bases outside the gene matches. Germline V gene sequence: CDR1 SQVTM, CDR2 ANQGSEA. In the study's own analysis: For nucleated cells, counts were estimated from reference gene primer amplification. Data came from immunoSEQ multiplex PCR; TCRdb stores just in-frame clones and leaves some out. V, J and clone size derive from that table, while D and trimming were established from the DNA sequence. The repertoire has over 50,000 clones, around 87% of them found once; the top ten carry 6% to 7%. Material: peripheral blood. The chain couples TRBV29-1 to TRBJ1-3, with 9 bases matching TRBD1. The source of this sequence is a man in his 60s with acute or convalescent COVID-19. The CDR3 sequence: CSAGGQGDTIYF. The DNA of the CDR3 is TGCAGCGCCGGGGGACAGGGAGACACCATATATTTT.